This T cell receptor (beta chain) was sequenced for a study of beta chain features in type 1 diabetes. Study-level information: Age, gender and cell yields were alike across patients and healthy donors. The examined sorted cells totaled fewer than 110,000,000 across samples.

Study findings and constraints: Compared to healthy donors, patients appeared to have naive, central memory and Treg TCRB repertoires that were more alike.

Germline CDR1 SGDLS, CDR2 YYNGEE. The CDR3 has 15 residues. V was cut by 4 bases and J by 1 base, with 12 bases left in between. One heparinised blood draw averaging about 110 mL was given by each donor. Investigators reverse transcribed all isolated RNA, so they sequenced expressed TCRB transcripts. The protocol was immunoSEQ multiplex PCR, while the TCRdb copy is restricted to in-frame clones and leaves out a portion. Altogether more than 50,000 clones are present, about 61% being singletons, with the ten largest covering 2.2%. This clone was observed a handful of times. Its antigen is unknown. The sequence was obtained from a woman aged 18 to 35 in good health. This chain links TRBV9 with TRBJ2-1; weak D call: TRBD2 (6 bases). The sample taken for sequencing was Tregs from blood. The CDR3 region has the DNA TGTGCCAGCAGCCCCGCCGCGGGATCCTACAATGAGCAGTTCTTC. Its translation: CASSPAAGSYNEQFF.